This T cell receptor (beta chain) emerged from a study of blood T cell repertoires in COVID-19. The CDR3 sequence is 15 residues long. Looked up from germline, CDR1 is SGHRS and CDR2 is YFSETQ. Trimming pared 4 bases from V and 7 bases from J, leaving 18 bases between. Authors' analysis steps: Quantification of nucleated cells was approximated via reference gene primer amplification. The protocol was immunoSEQ multiplex PCR, while the TCRdb copy is restricted to in-frame clones and leaves out a portion. V, J and clone size were drawn from that table, and D and trimming were deduced from the DNA. The sample yields tens of thousands of clones, about 87% seen once.

Sequenced input: peripheral blood. The receptor comes from a human donor with active COVID-19. The donor label of this sample is uncertain. The chain combines TRBV5-1 with TRBJ2-1, with a tentative D call TRBD1 (6 bases). CDR3 amino acids: CASSPLAGGSNEQFF. Here the CDR3 DNA reads TGCGCCAGCAGCCCGCTCGCTGGGGGCTCAAATGAGCAGTTCTTC. Complete variable domain (other parts from reference TRBV5-1 and TRBJ2-1): KAGVTQTPRYLIKTRGQQVTLSCSPISGHRSVSWYQQTPGQGLQFLFEYFSETQRNKGNFPGRFSGRQFSNSRSEMNVSTLELGDSALYLCASSPLAGGSNEQFFGPGTRLTVL.